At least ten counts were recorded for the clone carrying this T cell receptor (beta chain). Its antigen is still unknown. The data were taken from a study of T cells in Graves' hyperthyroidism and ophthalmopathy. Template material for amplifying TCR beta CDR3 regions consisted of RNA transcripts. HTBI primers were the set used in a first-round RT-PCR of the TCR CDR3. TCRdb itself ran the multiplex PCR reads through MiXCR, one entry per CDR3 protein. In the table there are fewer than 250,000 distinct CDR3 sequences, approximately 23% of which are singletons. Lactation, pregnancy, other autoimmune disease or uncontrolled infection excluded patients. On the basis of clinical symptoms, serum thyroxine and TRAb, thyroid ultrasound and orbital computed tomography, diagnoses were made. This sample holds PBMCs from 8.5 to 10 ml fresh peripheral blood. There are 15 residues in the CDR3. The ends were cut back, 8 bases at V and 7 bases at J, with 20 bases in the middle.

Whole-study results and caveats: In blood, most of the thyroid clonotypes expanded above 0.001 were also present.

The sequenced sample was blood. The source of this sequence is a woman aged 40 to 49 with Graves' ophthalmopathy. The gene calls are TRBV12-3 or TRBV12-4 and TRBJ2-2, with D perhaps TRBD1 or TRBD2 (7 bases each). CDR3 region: CASPNSRGGIGELFF. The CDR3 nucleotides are TGTGCCAGCCCAAATTCCAGGGGGGGGATCGGGGAGCTGTTTTTT.